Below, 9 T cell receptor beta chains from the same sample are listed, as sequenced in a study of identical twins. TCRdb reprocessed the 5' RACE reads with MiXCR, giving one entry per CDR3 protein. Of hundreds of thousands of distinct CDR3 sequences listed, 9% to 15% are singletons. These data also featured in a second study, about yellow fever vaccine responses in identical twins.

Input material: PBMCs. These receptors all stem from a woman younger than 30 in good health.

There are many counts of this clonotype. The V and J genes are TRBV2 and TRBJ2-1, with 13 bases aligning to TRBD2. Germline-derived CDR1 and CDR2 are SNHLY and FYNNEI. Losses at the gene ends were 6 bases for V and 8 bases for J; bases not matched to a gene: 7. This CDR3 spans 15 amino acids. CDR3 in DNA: TGTGCCAGCAGCCAAGGACTAGCGGGAGTGGATGAGCAGTTCTTC. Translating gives CASSQGLAGVDEQFF.

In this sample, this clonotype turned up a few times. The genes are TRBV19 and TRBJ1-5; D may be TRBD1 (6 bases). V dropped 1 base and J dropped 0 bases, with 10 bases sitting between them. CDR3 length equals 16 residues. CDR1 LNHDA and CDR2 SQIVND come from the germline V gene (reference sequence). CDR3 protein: CASSIATGYSNQPQHF. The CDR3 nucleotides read TGTGCCAGTAGTATAGCGACAGGCTATAGCAATCAGCCCCAGCATTTT.

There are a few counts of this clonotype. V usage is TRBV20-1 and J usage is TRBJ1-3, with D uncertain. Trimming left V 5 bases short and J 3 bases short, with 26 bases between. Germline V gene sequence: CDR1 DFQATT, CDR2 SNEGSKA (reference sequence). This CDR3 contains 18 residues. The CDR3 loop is CSALRRERPFDYGNTIYF. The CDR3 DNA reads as TGCAGTGCTCTTCGCCGGGAACGACCTTTTGATTATGGAAACACCATATATTTT.

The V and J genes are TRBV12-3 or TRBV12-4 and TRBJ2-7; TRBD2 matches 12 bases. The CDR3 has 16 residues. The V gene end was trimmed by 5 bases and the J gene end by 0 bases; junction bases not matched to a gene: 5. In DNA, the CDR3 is TGTGCCAGCAGTCCACCGGGACTAGCGGGCTCCTACGAGCAGTACTTC. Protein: CASSPPGLAGSYEQYF.

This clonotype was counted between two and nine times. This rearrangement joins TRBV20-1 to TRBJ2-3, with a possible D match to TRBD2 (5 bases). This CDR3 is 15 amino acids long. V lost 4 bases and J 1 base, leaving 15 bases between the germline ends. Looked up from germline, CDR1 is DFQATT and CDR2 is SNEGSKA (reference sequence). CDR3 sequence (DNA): TGCAGTGCTACCGAATGGAGCGGTCGCACAGATACGCAGTATTTT. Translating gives CSATEWSGRTDTQYF.

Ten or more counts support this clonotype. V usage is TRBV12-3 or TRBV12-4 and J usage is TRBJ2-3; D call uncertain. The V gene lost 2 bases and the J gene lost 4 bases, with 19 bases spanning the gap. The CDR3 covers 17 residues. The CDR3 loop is CASSLRSGRRVADTQYF. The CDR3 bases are TGTGCCAGCAGTTTACGGTCGGGTCGGCGAGTGGCAGATACGCAGTATTTT.

The CDR3 here is CASSFLAHTEAFF. The DNA for the CDR3 is TGCGCCAGCAGTTTCTTGGCTCACACTGAAGCTTTCTTT. This rearrangement joins TRBV5-1 to TRBJ1-1; D gene uncertain. The CDR3 totals 13 residues. V was trimmed by 5 bases and J by 3 bases, leaving 11 bases between them. Looked up from germline, CDR1 is SGHRS and CDR2 is YFSETQ.

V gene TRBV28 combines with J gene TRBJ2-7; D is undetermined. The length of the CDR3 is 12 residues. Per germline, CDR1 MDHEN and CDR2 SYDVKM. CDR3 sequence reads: CASSLSPGQYVV. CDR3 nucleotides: TGTGCCAGCAGTTTGTCCCCCGGCCAATATGTCGTC.

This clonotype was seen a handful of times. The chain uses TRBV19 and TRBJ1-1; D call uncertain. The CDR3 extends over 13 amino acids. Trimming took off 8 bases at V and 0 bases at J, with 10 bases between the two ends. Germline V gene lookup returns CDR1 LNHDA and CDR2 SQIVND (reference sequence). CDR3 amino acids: CASVDIMNTEAFF. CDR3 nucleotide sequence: TGTGCCAGTGTTGACATAATGAACACTGAAGCTTTCTTT.